This T cell receptor (beta chain) was identified in a study of Graves' ophthalmopathy and Graves' hyperthyroidism. Study background: Hyperthyroidism is called stable when no ophthalmopathy develops within 18 months of follow-up.

The sequenced template was RNA, covering the TCR beta CDR3 region. Investigators did first-round RT-PCR with HTBI primers, then second-round multiplex PCR. TCRdb re-derived calls from the multiplex PCR reads in MiXCR, one entry per CDR3 protein. Found here are around 1,000,000 distinct CDR3 sequences, roughly two fifths of them singletons; the top ten hold roughly 11%. This clonotype was counted a few times. Germline V gene lookup returns CDR1 SGDLS and CDR2 YYNGEE. The CDR3 is 15 residues long. V dropped 3 bases and J dropped 5 bases, with 14 bases sitting between them. The V and J genes are TRBV9 and TRBJ1-4, with D uncertain. This TCR was recovered from an adult man with Graves' hyperthyroidism. The sample was peripheral blood or thyroid tissue (not recorded which). CDR3 loop: CASSAGSARNEKLFF. CDR3 nucleotides: TGTGCCAGCAGCGCCGGCAGCGCCCGAAATGAAAAACTGTTTTTT.